A selection of T cell receptor beta chains follows, all from one sample in a study of cytomegalovirus exposure and HLA in healthy donors. TCRdb's table, derived via immunoSEQ multiplex PCR, lists solely in-frame clones and lacks some. This listing includes about 200,000 clones. The specimen was PBMCs. The receptors were gathered from a man younger than 45 in good health and CMV-seronegative. Both conserved end residues are part of each CDR3. A D gene is named only where the DNA matches it firmly.

D: TRBD1
V: TRBV5-4
J: TRBJ2-6
DNA: TGTGCCAGCAGCGGCGGACAGGGTCCGGGCGGGGCCAACGTCCTGACTTTC
CDR3: CASSGGQGPGGANVLTF

D: -
V: TRBV5-4
J: TRBJ1-1
DNA: TGTGCCAGCAGCTTGATGGCACTGAACACTGAAGCTTTCTTT
CDR3: CASSLMALNTEAFF

D: -
V: TRBV9
J: TRBJ1-2
DNA: TGTGCCAGCAGCGTACTTAGTTCCTCTAACTATGGCTACACCTTC
CDR3: CASSVLSSSNYGYTF

D: TRBD2
V: TRBV5-4
J: TRBJ2-3
DNA: TGTGCCAGCAGCCGAGTGACTAGCGGGTCCACAGATACGCAGTATTTT
CDR3: CASSRVTSGSTDTQYF

D: TRBD1
V: TRBV11-3
J: TRBJ2-3
DNA: TGTGCCAGCAGACGGGGACAGGTACGAGATACGCAGTATTTT
CDR3: CASRRGQVRDTQYF

D: TRBD2
V: TRBV9
J: TRBJ2-1
DNA: TGTGCCAGCAGCGTAGGGGCTAGCGGAAGCTCCTACAATGAGCAGTTCTTC
CDR3: CASSVGASGSSYNEQFF

D: -
V: TRBV6-5
J: TRBJ1-3
DNA: TGTGCCAGCAGTTACTCGATGCCAGGGACTGGAAACACCATATATTTT
CDR3: CASSYSMPGTGNTIYF

D: -
V: TRBV10-1
J: TRBJ2-7
DNA: TGCGCCAGCAGTGGGGGGGAATACGAGCAGTACTTC
CDR3: CASSGGEYEQYF

D: -
V: TRBV19
J: TRBJ1-6
DNA: TGTGCCAGTAGCCAGGGATCCAGCTCCTATAATTCACCCCTCCACTTT
CDR3: CASSQGSSSYNSPLHF

D: -
V: TRBV10-3
J: TRBJ1-2
DNA: TGTGCCATCAGTGATGGAGGGGACTATGGCTACACCTTC
CDR3: CAISDGGDYGYTF

D: TRBD1
V: TRBV19
J: TRBJ2-2
DNA: TGTGCCAGTACCCTAGACAGGGGGCGGAACACCGGGGAGCTGTTTTTT
CDR3: CASTLDRGRNTGELFF

D: TRBD2
V: TRBV5-1
J: TRBJ2-5
DNA: TGCGCCAGCAGCTTGATCGGGAGGGTGCAAGAGACCCAGTACTTC
CDR3: CASSLIGRVQETQYF

D: TRBD2
V: TRBV27
J: TRBJ2-1
DNA: TGTGCCAGCAGTTTCGCGGCTAGCGGAAACAATGAGCAGTTCTTC
CDR3: CASSFAASGNNEQFF

D: -
V: TRBV4-1
J: TRBJ1-2
DNA: TGCGCCAGTTTAGGGAGTTACAGCCCAGCTAACTATGGCTACACCTTC
CDR3: CASLGSYSPANYGYTF

D: -
V: TRBV9
J: TRBJ2-3
DNA: TGTGCCAGCAGCGTTTATCCTAGCGAGGCAGATACGCAGTATTTT
CDR3: CASSVYPSEADTQYF

D: -
V: TRBV18
J: TRBJ2-7
DNA: TGTGCCAGCTCACCCCCTGGGGGCGGGAGCTCCTACGAGCAGTACTTC
CDR3: CASSPPGGGSSYEQYF

D: TRBD1
V: TRBV28
J: TRBJ1-4
DNA: TGTGCCAGCAGACCACAACAGGGGAGAAAACTGTTTTTT
CDR3: CASRPQQGRKLFF

D: TRBD2
V: TRBV4-1
J: TRBJ2-7
DNA: TGCGCCAGCAGCCAAGCAGAGACTAGCGGTTTTGAGCAGTACTTC
CDR3: CASSQAETSGFEQYF

D: TRBD1
V: TRBV19
J: TRBJ1-4
DNA: TGTGCCAGTAGTATGGGACAGCCGGGGGAAAAACTGTTTTTT
CDR3: CASSMGQPGEKLFF

D: TRBD1
V: TRBV10-3
J: TRBJ1-2
DNA: TGTGCCATCACCAGACAGGGCTTCTATGGCTACACCTTC
CDR3: CAITRQGFYGYTF

D: TRBD1
V: TRBV5-1
J: TRBJ2-7
DNA: TGCGCCAGCAGCCTTACTACTTTGGACAGGGGATCCTACGAGCAGTACTTC
CDR3: CASSLTTLDRGSYEQYF

D: -
V: TRBV5-1
J: TRBJ2-7
DNA: TGCGCCAGCAGCGACCGGGAAAAAAGCTACGAGCAGTACTTC
CDR3: CASSDREKSYEQYF

D: TRBD2
V: TRBV19
J: TRBJ2-1
DNA: TGTGCCAGTAGTGCCTCCGGGAGAGGGACTAGCGGCTACAATGAGCAGTTCTTC
CDR3: CASSASGRGTSGYNEQFF

D: -
V: TRBV4-2
J: TRBJ1-3
DNA: TGTGCCAGCAGCCAAGAGCATCAGGGGTTTGGAAACACCATATATTTT
CDR3: CASSQEHQGFGNTIYF

D: -
V: TRBV7-8
J: TRBJ1-2
DNA: TGTGCCAGCAGCTCCCTCCGGCAGGTGGTCTATGGCTACACCTTC
CDR3: CASSSLRQVVYGYTF

D: TRBD2
V: TRBV5-1
J: TRBJ2-3
DNA: TGCGCCAGCAGCTTGGGGCGGGGGGGCCCAGATACGCAGTATTTT
CDR3: CASSLGRGGPDTQYF

D: TRBD2
V: TRBV7-8
J: TRBJ2-3
DNA: TGTGCCAGCAGCTTAGTCGGCGGGGGGGACGGCGATACGCAGTATTTT
CDR3: CASSLVGGGDGDTQYF

D: TRBD2
V: TRBV6-4
J: TRBJ2-1
DNA: TGTGCCAGCAGTGACTGGGCGGGAGTCGGTGAGCAGTTCTTC
CDR3: CASSDWAGVGEQFF

D: -
V: TRBV19
J: TRBJ2-1
DNA: TGTGCCAGTAGTAATGGTTGGGGGGGGGCCGGCAATGAGCAGTTCTTC
CDR3: CASSNGWGGAGNEQFF

D: -
V: TRBV7-2
J: TRBJ1-1
DNA: TGTGCCAGCAGCTTCCACACTGGGACACCCGAAGCTTTCTTT
CDR3: CASSFHTGTPEAFF

D: -
V: TRBV10-3
J: TRBJ1-1
DNA: TGTGCCATCAGTGACAGGGTTGGGAACACTGAAGCTTTCTTT
CDR3: CAISDRVGNTEAFF

D: -
V: TRBV10-3
J: TRBJ1-6
DNA: TGTGCCATCAGTGAGTCTGGGTTACAGAGCTCCTATAATTCACCCCTCCACTTT
CDR3: CAISESGLQSSYNSPLHF

D: TRBD1
V: TRBV18
J: TRBJ2-2
DNA: TGTGCCAGCTCACCTTCCGACAGGGTCAACACCGGGGAGCTGTTTTTT
CDR3: CASSPSDRVNTGELFF

D: -
V: TRBV28
J: TRBJ1-4
DNA: TGTGCCAGCAGTTTAGCCCACGGGAATGAAAAACTGTTTTTT
CDR3: CASSLAHGNEKLFF

D: TRBD2
V: TRBV5-8
J: TRBJ2-5
DNA: TGTGCCAGCAGCCCGGGGGGTTCGCCTAGCGGACAAGAGACCCAGTACTTC
CDR3: CASSPGGSPSGQETQYF

D: TRBD2
V: TRBV5-1
J: TRBJ2-2
DNA: TGCGCCAGCAGCGTGGCACTAGCGGGAGGCGGCGGGGAGCTGTTTTTT
CDR3: CASSVALAGGGGELFF

D: -
V: TRBV15
J: TRBJ2-3
DNA: TGTGCCACCAGCAGGGGCCCCGAAAATACGCAGTATTTT
CDR3: CATSRGPENTQYF

D: TRBD2
V: TRBV11-3
J: TRBJ2-1
DNA: TGTGCCAGCAGCAGACGCGGGGGGGCAAGTCGAAATGAGCAGTTCTTC
CDR3: CASSRRGGASRNEQFF

D: -
V: TRBV7-2
J: TRBJ1-2
DNA: TGTGCCAGCAGCTTAGCGCCGGGGATTGGCTACACCTTC
CDR3: CASSLAPGIGYTF

D: -
V: TRBV9
J: TRBJ2-1
DNA: TGTGCCAGCAGCGCCCACGGGAATGAGCAGTTCTTC
CDR3: CASSAHGNEQFF

D: -
V: TRBV9
J: TRBJ1-1
DNA: TGTGCCAGCAGCGTAGGACAGGAGAACACTGAAGCTTTCTTT
CDR3: CASSVGQENTEAFF

D: -
V: TRBV6-1
J: TRBJ1-2
DNA: TGTGCCAGCATATCCCCCCAGGGGCCTAACTATGGCTACACCTTC
CDR3: CASISPQGPNYGYTF

D: -
V: TRBV18
J: TRBJ2-7
DNA: TGTGCCAGCTCACCAGAGGGCTACGAGCAGTACTTC
CDR3: CASSPEGYEQYF

D: TRBD2
V: TRBV7-9
J: TRBJ2-2
DNA: TGTGCCAGCAGCCGGGGACTAGCGGGCACCGGGGAGCTGTTTTTT
CDR3: CASSRGLAGTGELFF

D: -
V: TRBV11-2
J: TRBJ2-7
DNA: TGTGCCAGCAGCCCTAGCTACGAGCAGTACTTC
CDR3: CASSPSYEQYF

D: -
V: TRBV28
J: TRBJ1-2
DNA: TGTGCCAGCAGGCGGGGGGAGGAGGGTGGCTACACCTTC
CDR3: CASRRGEEGGYTF

D: -
V: TRBV2
J: TRBJ2-7
DNA: TGTGCCAGCAACGAACTACGGACAGCCTACGAGCAGTACTTC
CDR3: CASNELRTAYEQYF

D: TRBD1
V: TRBV30
J: TRBJ1-1
DNA: TGTGCCTGGAGTTTCGGACAGGGGCCATCTCGGGCTTTCTTT
CDR3: CAWSFGQGPSRAFF

D: TRBD1
V: TRBV7-3
J: TRBJ1-2
DNA: TGTGCCAGCAGCACCGGACAGGGAGGCTATGGCTACACCTTC
CDR3: CASSTGQGGYGYTF

D: TRBD1
V: TRBV19
J: TRBJ1-5
DNA: TGTGCCAGTAGTATACAGGGGGATCAGCCCCAGCATTTT
CDR3: CASSIQGDQPQHF

D: -
V: TRBV5-6
J: TRBJ1-2
DNA: TGTGCCAGCAGCTTAAACAGGGTGGCTGGCTACACCTTC
CDR3: CASSLNRVAGYTF

D: TRBD2
V: TRBV4-1
J: TRBJ2-3
DNA: TGCGCCAGCAGCCGCGGACTAGCGGGGGGGCCCACAGATACGCAGTATTTT
CDR3: CASSRGLAGGPTDTQYF